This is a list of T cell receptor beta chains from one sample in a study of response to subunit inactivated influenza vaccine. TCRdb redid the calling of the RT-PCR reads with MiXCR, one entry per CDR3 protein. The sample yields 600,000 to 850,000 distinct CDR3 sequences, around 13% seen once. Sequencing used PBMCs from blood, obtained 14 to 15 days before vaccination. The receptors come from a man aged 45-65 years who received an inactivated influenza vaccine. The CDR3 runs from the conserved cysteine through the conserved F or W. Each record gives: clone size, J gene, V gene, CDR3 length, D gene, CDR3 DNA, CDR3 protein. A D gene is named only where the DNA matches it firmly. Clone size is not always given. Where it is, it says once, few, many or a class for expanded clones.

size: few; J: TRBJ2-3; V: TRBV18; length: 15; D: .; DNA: TGTGCCAGCTCACGGCGGGACACCAGCACAGATACGCAGTATTTT; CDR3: CASSRRDTSTDTQYF
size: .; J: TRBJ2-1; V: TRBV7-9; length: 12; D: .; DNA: TGTGCCAGCACCGAGGTGGGCAATGAGCAGTTCTTC; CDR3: CASTEVGNEQFF
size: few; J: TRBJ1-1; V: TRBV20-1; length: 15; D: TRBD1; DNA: TGCAGTGCTAGAGATCCCGGGACAGGGGTCCCTGAAGCTTTCTTT; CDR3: CSARDPGTGVPEAFF
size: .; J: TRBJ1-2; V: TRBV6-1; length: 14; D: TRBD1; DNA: TGTGCCAGCATCAACAGGGACAGGGCCAATGGCTACACCTTC; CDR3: CASINRDRANGYTF
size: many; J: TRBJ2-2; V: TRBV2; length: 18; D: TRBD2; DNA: TGTGCCAGCAGCAAAACCAGGACTAGCGGGATGAACACCGGGGAGCTGTTTTTT; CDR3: CASSKTRTSGMNTGELFF
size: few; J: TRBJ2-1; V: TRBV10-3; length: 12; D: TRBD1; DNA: TGTGCCTCCGGACAGGGGGAGGGTGAGCAGTTCTTC; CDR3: CASGQGEGEQFF
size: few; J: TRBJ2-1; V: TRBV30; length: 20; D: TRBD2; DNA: TGTGCCTGGAGTGTTTTAGCGGGAGGGCCGCGTGACAACTCCTACAATGAGCAGTTCTTC; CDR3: CAWSVLAGGPRDNSYNEQFF
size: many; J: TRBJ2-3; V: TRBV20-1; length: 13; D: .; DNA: TGCAGTGCTAGACGTGAGGGCACAGATACGCAGTATTTT; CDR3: CSARREGTDTQYF
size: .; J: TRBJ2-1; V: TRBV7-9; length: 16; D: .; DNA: TGTGCCAGCAGCCACAGAGCTATCAGCTCCTACAATGAGCAGTTCTTC; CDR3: CASSHRAISSYNEQFF
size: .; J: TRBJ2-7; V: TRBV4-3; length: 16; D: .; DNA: TGCGCCAGCAGCCAAGACATATCGGCATCCCGCTACGAGCAGTACTTC; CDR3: CASSQDISASRYEQYF
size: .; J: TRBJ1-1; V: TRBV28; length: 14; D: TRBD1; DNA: TGTGCCAGCAGCTACGGGGACAGGGCCTCTGAAGCTTTCTTT; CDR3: CASSYGDRASEAFF
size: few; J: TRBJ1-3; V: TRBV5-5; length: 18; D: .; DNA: TGTGCCAGCAGCCCCCGGGCAGCCAGTTCTTACTCTGGAAACACCATATATTTT; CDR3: CASSPRAASSYSGNTIYF
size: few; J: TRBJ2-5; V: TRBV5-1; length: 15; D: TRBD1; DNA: TGCGCCAGCAGCTCCTTACCCGGGACAGGGGAGACCCAGTACTTC; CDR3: CASSSLPGTGETQYF
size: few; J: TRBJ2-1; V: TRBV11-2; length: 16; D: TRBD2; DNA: TGTGCCAGCAGCTTAATTCAGCGGGAGATCTTCAATGAGCAGTTCTTC; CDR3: CASSLIQREIFNEQFF
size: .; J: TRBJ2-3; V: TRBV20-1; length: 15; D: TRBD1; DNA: TGCAGTGCTACCGCCCTACAGGGGGCTGAGGATACGCAGTATTTT; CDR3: CSATALQGAEDTQYF
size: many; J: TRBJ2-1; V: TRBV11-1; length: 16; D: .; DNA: TGTGCCAGCAGCTTGTCTAGACTGAGCTCCTACAATGAGCAGTTCTTC; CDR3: CASSLSRLSSYNEQFF